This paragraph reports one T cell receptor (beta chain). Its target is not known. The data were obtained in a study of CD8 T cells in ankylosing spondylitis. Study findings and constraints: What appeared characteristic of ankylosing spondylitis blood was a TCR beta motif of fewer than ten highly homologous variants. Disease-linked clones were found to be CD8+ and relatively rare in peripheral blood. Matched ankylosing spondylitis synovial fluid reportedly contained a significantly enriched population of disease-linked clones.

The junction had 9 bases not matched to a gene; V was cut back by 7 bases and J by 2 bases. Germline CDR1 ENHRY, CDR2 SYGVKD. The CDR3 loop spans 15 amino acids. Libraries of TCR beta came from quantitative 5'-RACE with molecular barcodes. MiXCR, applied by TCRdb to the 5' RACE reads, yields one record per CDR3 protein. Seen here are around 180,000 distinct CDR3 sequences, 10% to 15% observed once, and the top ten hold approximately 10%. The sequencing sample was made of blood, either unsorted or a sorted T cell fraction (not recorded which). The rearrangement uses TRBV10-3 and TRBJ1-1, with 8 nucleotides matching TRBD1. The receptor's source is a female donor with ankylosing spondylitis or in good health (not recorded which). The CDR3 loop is CAIMGGTGPNTEAFF. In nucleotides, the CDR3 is TGTGCCATCATGGGAGGGACAGGCCCAAACACTGAAGCTTTCTTT.